This record looks at one T cell receptor beta chain sequence and its context. Its antigen is as yet unknown. The source of the sample is a study of CD4+ T cells in melanoma. General observations from the study: A reported correlation linked neoantigen-specific CD4+ T cells to CD8+, macrophage and B cell function.

In germline, CDR1 is SGHKS, CDR2 YYEKEE (reference sequence). The CDR3 is 13 residues long. V lost 0 bases, J lost 7 bases, and 10 bases lay in between. Method: immunoSEQ multiplex PCR; TCRdb's copy keeps in-frame clones and lacks some. The data show fewer than 150,000 clones, about nine tenths seen once. The gene calls are TRBV5-5 and TRBJ1-2; no firm D call. This clonotype was sampled from a human donor with melanoma. The CDR3 DNA reads as TGTGCCAGCAGCTTGGGCCTGGAGGCTGGCTACACCTTC. Protein: CASSLGLEAGYTF. Full variable domain (remainder filled in from reference TRBV5-5 and TRBJ1-2): DAGVTQSPTHLIKTRGQQVTLRCSPISGHKSVSWYQQVLGQGPQFIFQYYEKEERGRGNFPDRFSARQFPNYSSELNVNALLLGDSALYLCASSLGLEAGYTFGSGTRLTVV.